The 8 T cell receptor beta chains below all came from one sample that was sequenced in a study of blood T cell repertoires in COVID-19. The protocol was immunoSEQ multiplex PCR, while the TCRdb copy is restricted to in-frame clones and leaves out a portion. The table has a few hundred thousand clones, under 90% seen once; the top ten hold around 10%. Input material: peripheral blood. All receptors derive from a woman in her 30s with COVID-19, enrolled during active disease.

The rearrangement uses TRBV5-1 and TRBJ2-7; 8 positions agree with TRBD1. The CDR3 runs 14 residues. Trimming took 4 bases from V and 5 from J; bases not matched to a gene: 8. Germline CDR1 reads SGHRS; CDR2 reads YFSETQ. The CDR3 DNA follows: TGCGCCAGCAGCGTAGGACAGGGTATCCACGAGCAGTACTTC. Translation gives CASSVGQGIHEQYF.

The V gene is TRBV5-1, the J gene TRBJ1-6; 8 bases fit TRBD1. CDR3 length: 14 amino acids. From germline, CDR1 is SGHRS and CDR2 YFSETQ. V was pared by 4 bases and J by 7 bases, with 4 bases of the junction left unmatched. The DNA of the CDR3 is TGCGCCAGCAGCGCCGACAGGGGAAATTCACCCCTCCACTTT. Protein sequence: CASSADRGNSPLHF.

The chain uses TRBV5-6 and TRBJ2-1; 9 positions match TRBD2. V was clipped by 6 bases and J by 7 bases; unmatched bases: 11. From germline, CDR1 is SGHDT and CDR2 YYEEEE. The CDR3 has 15 amino acids. Written as DNA, the CDR3 is TGTGCCAGCACCCCGGGACTAGCCGTCTTTAATGAGCAGTTCTTC. Residues: CASTPGLAVFNEQFF. The whole variable domain, filled in from reference TRBV5-6 and TRBJ2-1, reads DAGVTQSPTHLIKTRGQQVTLRCSPKSGHDTVSWYQQALGQGPQFIFQYYEEEERQRGNFPDRFSGHQFPNYSSELNVNALLLGDSALYLCASTPGLAVFNEQFFGPGTRLTVL.

The rearrangement links TRBV6-5 to TRBJ2-1; 9 nucleotides agree with TRBD2. The CDR3 length is 14 residues. Germline CDR1 and CDR2: MNHEY and SVGAGI. Trimming at V came to 10 bases and at J to 9 bases, leaving 13 bases not matched to a gene. As DNA, the CDR3 is TGTGCCACACGGGAGGTAGCGGGGGACGGTGAGCAGTTCTTC. This codes for CATREVAGDGEQFF.

The rearrangement joins TRBV19 to TRBJ1-1, with D unresolved. CDR3 length: 14 amino acids. V gave up 6 bases and J gave up 5 bases, with 16 bases separating them. Germline V gene lookup returns CDR1 LNHDA and CDR2 SQIVND (reference sequence). DNA for the CDR3: TGTGCCAGTAGCCACCCCCCCCGGAGGACTGAAGCTTTCTTT. Protein: CASSHPPRRTEAFF.

This chain links TRBV4-2 with TRBJ1-2; D remains ambiguous. CDR1 and CDR2 (germline): LGHNA, YNFKEQ. Trimming took off 0 bases at V and 0 bases at J, with 11 bases between the two ends. CDR3 length equals 16 residues. CDR3 sequence reads: CASSQEGGRTNYGYTF. CDR3 DNA sequence: TGTGCCAGCAGCCAAGAGGGAGGCAGGACTAACTATGGCTACACCTTC.

V gene TRBV4-1 combines with J gene TRBJ1-5, with D possibly TRBD1 on 6 matching bases. CDR3 length equals 14 residues. V was cut by 8 bases and J by 6 bases, with 17 bases left in between. Germline CDR1 MGHRA, CDR2 YSYEKL. CDR3 sequence (DNA): TGCGCCAGCGGAGAGGGGGTTGGCATTCAGCCCCAGCATTTT. Translated, it gives CASGEGVGIQPQHF.

This sequence joins TRBV30 and TRBJ2-7; D not resolved. This CDR3 is 13 amino acids long. Deletions cut 2 bases from V and 2 bases from J, with 10 bases between. In germline, CDR1 is GTSNPN, CDR2 SVGIG (reference sequence). The CDR3 loop reads CAWSRSFAYEQYF. In nucleotides, the CDR3 is TGTGCCTGGAGTCGGTCCTTTGCCTACGAGCAGTACTTC.